What follows are 25 T cell receptor beta chains derived from one specimen sequenced in a study of cytomegalovirus exposure and HLA in healthy donors. The primer mix had 60 Vbeta and 13 Jbeta primers. Method: immunoSEQ multiplex PCR; TCRdb's copy keeps in-frame clones and lacks some. The data hold approximately 220,000 clones, with approximately 80% observed a single time. The specimen was PBMCs. The source is a man aged 25-45 years in good health and CMV-seronegative.

This clone was detected only a few times. The V call is TRBV6-6, the J call TRBJ2-3; TRBD1 matches at 9 bases. J was trimmed by 2 bases and V by 2 bases; bases with no gene match: 5. In germline, CDR1 is MNHNY, CDR2 SVGAGI (reference sequence). The CDR3 sequence is 16 residues long. CDR3 region: CASSYGTGTHTDTQYF. The CDR3 DNA follows: TGTGCCAGCAGTTACGGGACAGGGACTCACACAGATACGCAGTATTTT.

This clone was found once. The chain employs TRBV9 and TRBJ1-4; possible D gene TRBD1, 6 bases. This CDR3 comprises 17 residues. CDR1 is SGDLS, CDR2 YYNGEE, per germline. The ends were cut back, 0 bases at V and 7 bases at J, with 19 bases in the middle. CDR3 sequence: CASSVGGEGWGREKLFF. CDR3 DNA sequence: TGTGCCAGCAGCGTAGGAGGGGAGGGTTGGGGGCGTGAAAAACTGTTTTTT.

The genes are TRBV19 and TRBJ1-1; D is undetermined. The V gene lost 5 bases and the J gene lost 3 bases, with 13 bases spanning the gap. The length of the CDR3 is 14 residues. Germline CDR1 and CDR2: LNHDA and SQIVND (reference sequence). The CDR3 nucleotides read TGTGCCAGTAGTGGTCTGATGGAGGACACTGAAGCTTTCTTT. Its translation: CASSGLMEDTEAFF. The whole variable domain, filled in from reference TRBV19 and TRBJ1-1, reads DGGITQSPKYLFRKEGQNVTLSCEQNLNHDAMYWYRQDPGQGLRLIYYSQIVNDFQKGDIAEGYSVSREKKESFPLTVTSAQKNPTAFYLCASSGLMEDTEAFFGQGTRLTVV.

This rearrangement joins TRBV28 to TRBJ1-1, with D possibly being TRBD1 (5 bases). V lost 3 bases to trimming and J lost 1 base, with 9 bases between them. This CDR3 is built from 14 residues. The germline gives CDR1 MDHEN, CDR2 SYDVKM. This chain's CDR3 is CASSFRGANTEAFF. For the CDR3, the DNA is TGTGCCAGCAGTTTCCGTGGGGCGAACACTGAAGCTTTCTTT. The full variable domain, with the rest looked up from reference TRBV28 and TRBJ1-1, is DVKVTQSSRYLVKRTGEKVFLECVQDMDHENMFWYRQDPGLGLRLIYFSYDVKMKEKGDIPEGYSVSREKKERFSLILESASTNQTSMYLCASSFRGANTEAFFGQGTRLTVV.

The V and J genes are TRBV7-9 and TRBJ2-7; a possible D gene is TRBD1 (6 bases). V lost 5 bases, J lost 7 bases, and 24 bases lay in between. This CDR3 region has 16 residues. The germline CDR1 and CDR2 sequences are SEHNR and FQNEAQ (reference sequence). CDR3 nucleotide sequence: TGTGCCAGCAGCCGTAACAGACAGGAACCTTTCAGGGAGCAGTACTTC. This gives the protein CASSRNRQEPFREQYF.

The chain uses TRBV11-1 and TRBJ1-2; TRBD1 is a possible D gene (5 bases). The ends were cut back, 1 base at V and 2 bases at J, with 11 bases in the middle. CDR3 length: 15 residues. CDR1 is SGHAT, CDR2 FQDESV, per germline (reference sequence). The CDR3 region is CASSLDARTNYGYTF. The CDR3 region has the DNA TGTGCCAGCAGCTTAGATGCTAGGACAAACTATGGCTACACCTTC.

This chain joins TRBV18 and TRBJ2-5, with a possible D match to TRBD1 (5 bases). V shed 3 bases and J shed 1 base, with 9 bases lying between them. Germline loops: CDR1 KGHSH, CDR2 LQKENI. The CDR3 spans 14 residues. DNA for the CDR3: TGTGCCAGCTCACCCGCCAGGGCCCAAGAGACCCAGTACTTC. This codes for CASSPARAQETQYF.

This chain uses TRBV7-2 with TRBJ1-5, with a weak D call TRBD1 (5 bases). This CDR3 region has 14 residues. V was shortened by 0 bases and J by 9 bases, with 12 bases between the two germline ends. From germline, CDR1 is SGHTA and CDR2 FQGNSA. The CDR3 spells CASSLAGSQGPQHF. The DNA of the CDR3 is TGTGCCAGCAGCTTAGCGGGCTCCCAGGGGCCCCAGCATTTT.

The V and J genes are TRBV27 and TRBJ2-7; a weak D match, TRBD2 (6 bases). Trimming shortened V by 8 bases and J by 6 bases, and 11 bases separated the two germline ends. The CDR3 is made up of 11 amino acids. Germline CDR1 and CDR2: MNHEY and SMNVEV (reference sequence). CDR3 amino acids: CASPIGGEQYF. In nucleotides, the CDR3 is TGTGCCAGCCCGATCGGGGGCGAGCAGTACTTC.

The rearrangement uses TRBV27 and TRBJ1-4; D is ambiguous. The CDR3 has 14 amino acids. Germline V gene lookup returns CDR1 MNHEY and CDR2 SMNVEV (reference sequence). The ends were cut back, 6 bases at V and 2 bases at J, with 10 bases in the middle. The CDR3 DNA is TGTGCCAGCAGCCTACAGTGGACTAATGAAAAACTGTTTTTT. Protein: CASSLQWTNEKLFF.

This clone was seen only a few times. The gene calls are TRBV29-1 and TRBJ2-7; D ambiguous. This CDR3 has 13 residues. Looked up from germline, CDR1 is SQVTM and CDR2 is ANQGSEA. V lost 6 bases and J lost 2, with 14 bases in between. CDR3 region: CSVAYSSTYEQYF. In DNA form, the CDR3 reads TGCAGCGTCGCCTATTCATCTACCTACGAGCAGTACTTC.

V and J are TRBV4-1 and TRBJ2-7, with D perhaps matching TRBD1 (6 bases). Trimming cost V 1 base and J 3 bases, with 10 bases left between them. The length of the CDR3 is 14 residues. Germline assignment: CDR1 MGHRA and CDR2 YSYEKL. The CDR3 is CASSQAAGDYEQYF. The CDR3 nucleotides read TGCGCCAGCAGCCAAGCGGCAGGGGACTACGAGCAGTACTTC.

The chain recombines TRBV2 with TRBJ1-5; TRBD1 matches 7 bases. CDR1 and CDR2 (germline): SNHLY, FYNNEI. CDR3 length: 15 amino acids. V was pared by 3 bases and J by 4 bases, with 6 bases of the junction left unmatched. In nucleotides, the CDR3 is TGTGCCAGCAGTGACTTCGACAGGGTAAATCAGCCCCAGCATTTT. Translation: CASSDFDRVNQPQHF.

The rearrangement joins TRBV9 to TRBJ1-5, with no clear D. CDR1 SGDLS and CDR2 YYNGEE come from the germline V gene. The CDR3 runs to 14 residues. V was shortened by 0 bases and J by 0 bases, with 4 bases between the two germline ends. The CDR3 region has the DNA TGTGCCAGCAGCGTAGAGAGTAGCAATCAGCCCCAGCATTTT. It specifies CASSVESSNQPQHF.

This chain joins TRBV19 and TRBJ1-1; 8 nucleotides agree with TRBD1. The CDR3 runs 14 residues. The germline CDR1 and CDR2 sequences are LNHDA and SQIVND (reference sequence). V lost 5 bases and J lost 6; bases outside the gene matches: 8. The CDR3 here is CASSSRQGWAEAFF. CDR3 nucleotides: TGTGCCAGTAGTTCCCGACAGGGGTGGGCTGAAGCTTTCTTT.

Only a few counts were recorded for this clone. The junction departs from germline at one end; a sequencing error may be responsible. This chain uses TRBV7-7 with TRBJ2-5; possibly TRBD2 for D (5 bases). Germline V gene lookup returns CDR1 SSHAT and CDR2 FNYEAQ (reference sequence). The CDR3 runs 13 residues. The DNA for the CDR3 is TGTGCTAGCAGCCCGGGAATCAAGGAGACCCAGTACTTC. Its translation: CASSPGIKETQYF.

This clone was detected only once. The chain is built from TRBV19 and TRBJ1-5, with 7 bases lining up with TRBD1. The CDR3 covers 14 residues. Germline CDR1 and CDR2: LNHDA and SQIVND (reference sequence). J lost 4 bases, V lost 9 bases, and 9 bases had no gene match. CDR3 sequence (DNA): TGTGCCAGCAACCACCCGGACAGGAATCAGCCCCAGCATTTT. Translation: CASNHPDRNQPQHF.

This clone was detected only once. The chain couples TRBV6-5 to TRBJ2-2, with TRBD1 matching over 8 bases. V was clipped by 6 bases and J by 1 base; unmatched bases: 4. Looked up from germline, CDR1 is MNHEY and CDR2 is SVGAGI. CDR3 size: 15 residues. This CDR3 reads CASRRDRGNTGELFF. The CDR3 coding sequence is TGTGCCAGCAGACGCGACAGGGGGAACACCGGGGAGCTGTTTTTT.

V is TRBV9 and J is TRBJ2-3; TRBD2 agrees at 10 bases. The junction had 6 bases not matched to a gene; V was cut back by 0 bases and J by 2 bases. Germline V CDR1 and CDR2: SGDLS, YYNGEE. CDR3 length: 17 amino acids. The CDR3 DNA reads as TGTGCCAGCAGCGTAGAGGTAGCGGGGGGCCCCACAGATACGCAGTATTTT. Its translation is CASSVEVAGGPTDTQYF. Based on the CDR3 plus reference TRBV9 and TRBJ2-3, the full variable domain is DSGVTQTPKHLITATGQRVTLRCSPRSGDLSVYWYQQSLDQGLQFLIQYYNGEERAKGNILERFSAQQFPDLHSELNLSSLELGDSALYFCASSVEVAGGPTDTQYFGPGTRLTVL.

V gene TRBV29-1 combines with J gene TRBJ2-6; 9 bases match TRBD1. This CDR3 has 17 amino acids. V shed 4 bases, J shed 0 bases, and the junction held 7 bases outside the gene matches. Germline V gene data show CDR1 as SQVTM and CDR2 as ANQGSEA. CDR3 sequence reads: CSVGTTGGYSGANVLTF. CDR3 DNA sequence: TGCAGCGTTGGGACGACAGGGGGGTACTCTGGGGCCAACGTCCTGACTTTC.

The chain joins TRBV6-1 to TRBJ1-1, with D unresolved. CDR3 length: 13 residues. The ends were cut back, 5 bases at V and 0 bases at J, with 7 bases in the middle. Germline V CDR1 and CDR2: MNHNS, SASEGT. CDR3 nucleotide sequence: TGTGCCAGCAGTACATATTTGAACACTGAAGCTTTCTTT. Translation: CASSTYLNTEAFF.

V usage is TRBV19 and J usage is TRBJ2-3; 10 bases line up with TRBD2. After removal of 5 bases from V and 2 bases from J, the junction contained 7 bases not matched to a gene. The CDR3 totals 16 residues. The germline gives CDR1 LNHDA, CDR2 SQIVND (reference sequence). CDR3 sequence: CASSSQAGGITDTQYF. DNA for the CDR3: TGTGCCAGTAGTTCACAAGCGGGGGGGATCACAGATACGCAGTATTTT.

CDR3 amino acids: CASESGGASGYTF. The CDR3 DNA follows: TGTGCCAGCGAATCCGGGGGGGCGAGTGGCTACACCTTC. V is TRBV28 and J is TRBJ1-2; tentatively, D is TRBD1 (6 bases). The germline V and J ends were trimmed by 8 bases and 7 bases, with 17 bases remaining between them. The germline V gene encodes CDR1 MDHEN and CDR2 SYDVKM. The CDR3 consists of 13 residues.

The rearrangement joins TRBV6-4 to TRBJ2-2; the match to TRBD2 covers 9 bases. From germline, CDR1 is MRHNA and CDR2 SNTAGT. V was pared by 9 bases and J by 7 bases, with 9 bases of the junction left unmatched. This CDR3 spans 14 amino acids. The CDR3 spells CASSSGEPYGELFF. The CDR3 bases are TGTGCCAGTTCTAGCGGGGAGCCCTACGGGGAGCTGTTTTTT.

CDR3 DNA sequence: TGTGCCAGCAGCCCGTTGGAGGGGGCGAGCACTGAAGCTTTCTTT. Encoded protein: CASSPLEGASTEAFF. The chain links TRBV7-9 to TRBJ1-1; 7 nucleotides line up with TRBD1. V lost 5 bases and J lost 4; bases outside the gene matches: 10. This CDR3 comprises 15 residues. Germline V CDR1 and CDR2: SEHNR, FQNEAQ (reference sequence).